Following are 18 T cell receptor beta chains from one sample sequenced in a study of blood T cell repertoires in COVID-19. Produced via immunoSEQ multiplex PCR; TCRdb's table is partial and in-frame only. The sample includes 110,000 or so clones, more than 80% of them seen just once. Sequenced: peripheral blood. The receptors were sampled from a middle-aged woman with acute or convalescent COVID-19.

This chain uses TRBV25-1 with TRBJ1-1; 10 bases match TRBD1. V shed 2 bases and J 6 bases; nucleotides not matched to a gene: 6. Germline V gene lookup returns CDR1 MGHDK and CDR2 SYGVNS. The CDR3 is 15 amino acids. In DNA, the CDR3 is TGTGCCAGCAGTGAACCCGGGACAGGGGTCCCTGAAGCTTTCTTT. Protein sequence: CASSEPGTGVPEAFF.

This rearrangement joins TRBV18 to TRBJ1-5; D gene ambiguous. V dropped 3 bases and J dropped 5 bases, with 8 bases sitting between them. CDR1 is KGHSH, CDR2 LQKENI, per germline. The CDR3 is made up of 13 amino acids. The CDR3 protein is CASSPLGDQPQHF. CDR3 coding DNA: TGTGCCAGCTCACCGCTGGGAGATCAGCCCCAGCATTTT.

The rearrangement joins TRBV7-3 to TRBJ2-1, with D hard to call. The CDR3 is made up of 13 amino acids. The germline V gene has CDR1 SGHTA and CDR2 FQGTGA. V lost 0 bases and J lost 5, with 5 bases in between. The CDR3 loop reads CASSLTRDNEQFF. CDR3 nucleotide sequence: TGTGCCAGCAGCTTAACACGCGACAATGAGCAGTTCTTC. The whole variable domain, filled in from reference TRBV7-3 and TRBJ2-1, reads GAGVSQTPSNKVTEKGKYVELRCDPISGHTALYWYRQSLGQGPEFLIYFQGTGAADDSGLPNDRFFAVRPEGSVSTLKIQRTERGDSAVYLCASSLTRDNEQFFGPGTRLTVL.

V gene TRBV2 combines with J gene TRBJ1-5; tentative D call: TRBD1 (6 bases). V shed 5 bases and J shed 2 bases, with 13 bases lying between them. CDR3 length equals 15 residues. Germline V gene data show CDR1 as SNHLY and CDR2 as FYNNEI. DNA of the CDR3: TGTGCCAGCAGTAAGGGGGAAGACGGCAATCAGCCCCAGCATTTT. Translating gives CASSKGEDGNQPQHF.

The chain is built from TRBV11-3 and TRBJ2-1; D may be TRBD1 (5 bases). This CDR3 is 15 amino acids long. Germline CDR1 reads SGHNT; CDR2 reads YENEEA. V shed 1 base and J shed 5 bases, with 12 bases lying between them. The CDR3 DNA follows: TGTGCCAGCAGCTTAGGGGGCCGGAAGGACAATGAGCAGTTCTTC. Translation gives CASSLGGRKDNEQFF.

The V call is TRBV5-6, the J call TRBJ1-5, with 8 bases lining up with TRBD1. This CDR3 has 14 residues. V trimming: 4 bases; J trimming: 2 bases; junction bases outside the gene matches: 2. Germline lookup yields CDR1 SGHDT and CDR2 YYEEEE. CDR3 bases: TGTGCCAGCAGCGGGACAGGCCGCAATCAGCCCCAGCATTTT. It translates to CASSGTGRNQPQHF.

The chain couples TRBV7-8 to TRBJ1-4, with D unclear. The germline gives CDR1 SGHVS, CDR2 FQNEAQ. This CDR3 is built from 15 residues. V was pared by 5 bases and J by 3 bases, with 13 bases between. The CDR3 is CASSPRELANEKLFF. The CDR3, as DNA: TGTGCCAGCAGCCCACGGGAGTTGGCTAATGAAAAACTGTTTTTT.

Only one count was recorded for this clone. The chain combines TRBV9 with TRBJ2-1, with a weak D call TRBD1 (5 bases). Germline CDR1 SGDLS, CDR2 YYNGEE. This CDR3 has 12 residues. V lost 5 bases, J lost 8 bases, and 11 bases lay in between. The CDR3 DNA reads as TGTGCCAGCAGTCTCCCCAGGGATGAGCAGTTCTTC. It is translated as CASSLPRDEQFF.

The chain uses TRBV19 and TRBJ2-7; possible D gene TRBD1, 5 bases. The CDR3 is 14 residues long. V was pared by 5 bases and J by 4 bases, with 15 bases between. Germline V CDR1 and CDR2: LNHDA, SQIVND (reference sequence). The CDR3 loop reads CASSPTDRVYEQYF. The CDR3 DNA follows: TGTGCCAGTAGTCCGACTGACAGAGTTTACGAGCAGTACTTC.

V usage is TRBV7-2 and J usage is TRBJ1-2; D possibly corresponds to TRBD1 (6 bases). The CDR3 totals 14 residues. The germline V gene has CDR1 SGHTA and CDR2 FQGNSA. V was shortened by 5 bases and J by 6 bases, with 16 bases between the two germline ends. The CDR3: CASSETRGLNGYTF. CDR3 coding DNA: TGTGCCAGCAGCGAAACGAGGGGGTTAAATGGCTACACCTTC. Full variable domain (outside the CDR3, taken from reference TRBV7-2 and TRBJ1-2): GAGVSQSPSNKVTEKGKDVELRCDPISGHTALYWYRQSLGQGLEFLIYFQGNSAPDKSGLPSDRFSAERTGGSVSTLTIQRTQQEDSAVYLCASSETRGLNGYTFGSGTRLTVV.

The chain links TRBV19 to TRBJ1-2, with 9 bases matching TRBD1. The CDR3 loop spans 14 amino acids. Germline CDR1 is LNHDA and CDR2 is SQIVND (reference sequence). The J segment lost 6 bases and the V segment lost 1 base, leaving 3 bases of the junction unmatched. The CDR3 sequence is CASSIGQGGHGYTF. CDR3 DNA: TGTGCCAGTAGTATAGGACAGGGGGGACATGGCTACACCTTC. The entire variable domain, with the rest obtained from reference TRBV19 and TRBJ1-2, is as follows: DGGITQSPKYLFRKEGQNVTLSCEQNLNHDAMYWYRQDPGQGLRLIYYSQIVNDFQKGDIAEGYSVSREKKESFPLTVTSAQKNPTAFYLCASSIGQGGHGYTFGSGTRLTVV.

The rearrangement uses TRBV19 and TRBJ2-2; 13 positions match TRBD2. V lost 2 bases and J lost 6; bases outside the gene matches: 3. This CDR3 is built from 16 residues. The V gene's germline CDR1 is LNHDA and CDR2 SQIVND (reference sequence). The CDR3 nucleotides read TGTGCCAGTAGTATAACAACTAGCGGGGGGGCCGGGGAGCTGTTTTTT. Translating it yields CASSITTSGGAGELFF.

The chain combines TRBV18 with TRBJ1-5, with D uncertain. The V end lost 3 bases, the J end lost 0 bases, and 9 bases lay between the germline ends. This CDR3 comprises 15 residues. Germline V gene lookup returns CDR1 KGHSH and CDR2 LQKENI. DNA for the CDR3: TGTGCCAGCTCACCCTTCACAGATAGCAATCAGCCCCAGCATTTT. Its translation: CASSPFTDSNQPQHF.

The chain has TRBV7-3 and TRBJ1-1; D may be TRBD1 (6 bases). Germline CDR1 is SGHTA and CDR2 is FQGTGA. The CDR3 is 14 residues long. V lost 6 bases and J 3 bases, leaving 14 bases between the germline ends. CDR3 sequence: CASSPQGLDTEAFF. Written as DNA, the CDR3 is TGTGCCAGCAGTCCACAGGGCCTGGACACTGAAGCTTTCTTT.

This chain links TRBV18 with TRBJ1-6; D gene ambiguous. The V end was cut by 0 bases, the J end by 1 base, with 7 bases between. From germline, CDR1 is KGHSH and CDR2 LQKENI. This CDR3 has 16 residues. For the CDR3, the DNA is TGTGCCAGCTCACCACCGAGGGAGTCCTATAATTCACCCCTCCACTTT. Its protein is CASSPPRESYNSPLHF.

The rearrangement joins TRBV5-4 to TRBJ1-2; tentatively, D is TRBD1 (5 bases). CDR1 and CDR2 (germline): SGHNT, YYREEE (reference sequence). CDR3 length: 13 residues. The V end was cut by 4 bases, the J end by 2 bases, with 9 bases between. The CDR3 sequence is CASSPDINYGYTF. The CDR3 DNA follows: TGTGCCAGCAGCCCGGACATCAACTATGGCTACACCTTC.

The chain joins TRBV7-9 to TRBJ1-2, with D possibly matching TRBD1 (6 bases). Germline values: CDR1 SEHNR, CDR2 FQNEAQ (reference sequence). Trimming pared 5 bases from V and 7 bases from J, leaving 17 bases between. The length of the CDR3 is 14 residues. CDR3 nucleotides: TGTGCCAGCAGCCCTCAAGTTGGGGGCTCTGGCTACACCTTC. It specifies CASSPQVGGSGYTF.

V is TRBV2 and J is TRBJ2-3, with 10 bases fitting TRBD1. V dropped 4 bases and J dropped 4; count of bases not matched to a gene: 2. CDR1 and CDR2 from the germline V gene are SNHLY and FYNNEI. There are 14 residues in the CDR3. The CDR3 is CASSGQGAADTQYF. The CDR3 DNA reads as TGTGCCAGCAGTGGACAGGGGGCCGCAGATACGCAGTATTTT.